This record covers a single T cell receptor (beta chain). Method: immunoSEQ multiplex PCR; TCRdb's copy keeps in-frame clones and lacks some. This table holds about 100,000 clones, 81% found once. Trimming took off 7 bases at V and 5 bases at J, with 15 bases between the two ends. The CDR3 sequence is 13 residues long. Germline lookup yields CDR1 SGHRS and CDR2 YFSETQ. These data belong to a study of blood T cell repertoires in COVID-19. Sequencing was done on a sample of peripheral blood. The TCR originated in a man aged 55-75 years with acute or convalescent COVID-19. The V call is TRBV5-1, the J call TRBJ1-1; D is unclear. The CDR3 region is CASAGGGRTEAFF. The DNA of the CDR3 is TGCGCCAGCGCCGGAGGAGGCAGGACTGAAGCTTTCTTT.